This T cell receptor (beta chain) emerged from a study of cytomegalovirus exposure and HLA in healthy donors. The CDR3 is 13 amino acids. V lost 5 bases to trimming and J lost 11 bases, with 18 bases between them. CDR1 and CDR2 from the germline V gene are MDHEN and SYDVKM. Both 60 Vbeta primers and 13 Jbeta primers went into the PCR. Assay: immunoSEQ multiplex PCR; the TCRdb copy retains only in-frame clones and omits some. The profile covers some 150,000 clones, with around 84% appearing a single time and 2% to 2.5% taken by the ten largest. The receptor comes from a middle-aged man in good health and CMV-seronegative. The sample was PBMCs. This chain links TRBV28 with TRBJ1-1, with D possibly TRBD1 on 5 matching bases. Written as DNA, the CDR3 is TGTGCCAGCAGTCCCCCTGACAGCCCTACGGCTTTCTTT. Its translation: CASSPPDSPTAFF.